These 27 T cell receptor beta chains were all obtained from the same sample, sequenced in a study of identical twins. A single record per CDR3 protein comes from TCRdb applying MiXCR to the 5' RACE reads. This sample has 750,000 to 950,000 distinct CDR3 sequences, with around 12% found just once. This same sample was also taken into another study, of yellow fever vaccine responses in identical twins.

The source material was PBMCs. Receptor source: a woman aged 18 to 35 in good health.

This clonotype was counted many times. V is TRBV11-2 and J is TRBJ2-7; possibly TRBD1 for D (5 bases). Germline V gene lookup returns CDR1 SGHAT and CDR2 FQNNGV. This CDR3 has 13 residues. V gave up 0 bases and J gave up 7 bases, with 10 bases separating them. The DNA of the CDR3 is TGTGCCAGCAGCTTAGAGGGGCCCATTGAGCAGTACGTC. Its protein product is CASSLEGPIEQYV.

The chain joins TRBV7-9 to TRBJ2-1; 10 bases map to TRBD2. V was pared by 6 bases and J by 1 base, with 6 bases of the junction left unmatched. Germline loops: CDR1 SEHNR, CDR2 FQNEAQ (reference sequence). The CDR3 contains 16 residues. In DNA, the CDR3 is TGTGCCAGCAGAGCCGTGGGACTAGCGTCCTACAATGAGCAGTTCTTC. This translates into CASRAVGLASYNEQFF.

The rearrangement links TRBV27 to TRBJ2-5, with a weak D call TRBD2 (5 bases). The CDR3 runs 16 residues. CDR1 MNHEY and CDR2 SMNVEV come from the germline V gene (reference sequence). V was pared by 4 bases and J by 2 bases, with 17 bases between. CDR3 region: CASSSLLRATQETQYF. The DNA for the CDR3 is TGTGCCAGCAGTTCCTTGCTGCGGGCAACGCAAGAGACCCAGTACTTC.

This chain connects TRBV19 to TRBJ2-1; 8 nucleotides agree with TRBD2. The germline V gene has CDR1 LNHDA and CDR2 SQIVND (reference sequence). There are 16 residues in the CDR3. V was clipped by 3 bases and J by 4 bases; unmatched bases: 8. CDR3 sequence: CASSIPSSGLYNEQFF. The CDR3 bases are TGTGCCAGTAGTATCCCCTCTAGCGGGTTGTACAATGAGCAGTTCTTC.

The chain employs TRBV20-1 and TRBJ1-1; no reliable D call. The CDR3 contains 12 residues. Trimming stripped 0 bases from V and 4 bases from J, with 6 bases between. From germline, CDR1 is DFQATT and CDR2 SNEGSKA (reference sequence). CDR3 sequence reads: CSARDPGTEAFF. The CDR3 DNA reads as TGCAGTGCTAGAGATCCGGGCACTGAAGCTTTCTTT.

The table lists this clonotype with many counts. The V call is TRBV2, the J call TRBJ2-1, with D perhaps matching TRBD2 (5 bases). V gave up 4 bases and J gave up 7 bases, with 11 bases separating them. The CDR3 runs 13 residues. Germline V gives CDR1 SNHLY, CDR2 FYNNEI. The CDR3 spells CASSGNGGNEQFF. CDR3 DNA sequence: TGTGCCAGCAGTGGGAACGGAGGTAATGAGCAGTTCTTC.

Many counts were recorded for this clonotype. DNA for the CDR3: TGCGCCAGCAGATCCGACAGTTTATCCGGCGAGCAGTACTTC. Amino acid sequence: CASRSDSLSGEQYF. V usage is TRBV5-1 and J usage is TRBJ2-7; possibly TRBD1 for D (5 bases). V lost 5 bases and J lost 6, with 18 bases in between. CDR1 is SGHRS, CDR2 YFSETQ, per germline. The CDR3 sequence is 14 residues long.

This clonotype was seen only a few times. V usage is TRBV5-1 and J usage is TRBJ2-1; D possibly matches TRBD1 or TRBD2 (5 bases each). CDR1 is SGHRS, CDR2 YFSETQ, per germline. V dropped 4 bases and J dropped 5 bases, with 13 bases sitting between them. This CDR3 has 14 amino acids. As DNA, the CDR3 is TGCGCCAGCAGCGGACCCGGGACCCACAATGAGCAGTTCTTC. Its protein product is CASSGPGTHNEQFF.

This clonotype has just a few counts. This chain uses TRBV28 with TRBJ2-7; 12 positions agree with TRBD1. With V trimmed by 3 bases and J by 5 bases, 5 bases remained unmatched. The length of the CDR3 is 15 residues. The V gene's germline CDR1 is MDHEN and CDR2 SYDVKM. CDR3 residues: CASSLGTGGGHEQYF. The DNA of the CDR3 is TGTGCCAGCAGTTTGGGGACAGGGGGCGGACACGAGCAGTACTTC.

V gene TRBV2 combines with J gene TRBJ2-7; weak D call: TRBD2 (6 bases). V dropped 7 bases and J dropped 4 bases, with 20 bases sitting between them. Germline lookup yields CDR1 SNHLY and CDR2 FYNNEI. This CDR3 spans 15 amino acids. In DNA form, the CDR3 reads TGTGCCAGCACTGTCGGGGACTCAAAGGGGTACGAGCAGTACTTC. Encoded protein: CASTVGDSKGYEQYF. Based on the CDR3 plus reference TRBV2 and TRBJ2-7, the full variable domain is EPEVTQTPSHQVTQMGQEVILRCVPISNHLYFYWYRQILGQKVEFLVSFYNNEISEKSEIFDDQFSVERPDGSNFTLKIRSTKLEDSAMYFCASTVGDSKGYEQYFGPGTRLTVT.

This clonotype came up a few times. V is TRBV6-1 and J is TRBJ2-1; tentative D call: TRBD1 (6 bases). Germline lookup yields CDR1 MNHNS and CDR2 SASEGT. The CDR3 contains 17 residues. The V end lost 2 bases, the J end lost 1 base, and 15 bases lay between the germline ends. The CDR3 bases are TGTGCCAGCAGTGAATTTCCTAGGACAGTGTCCTACAATGAGCAGTTCTTC. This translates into CASSEFPRTVSYNEQFF.

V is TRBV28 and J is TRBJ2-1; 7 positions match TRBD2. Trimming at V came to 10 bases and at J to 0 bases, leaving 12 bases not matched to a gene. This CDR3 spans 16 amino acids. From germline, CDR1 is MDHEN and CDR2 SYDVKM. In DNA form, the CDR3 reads TGTGCCACGATCCGCCCGCGGGGGAGCTCCTACAATGAGCAGTTCTTC. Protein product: CATIRPRGSSYNEQFF.

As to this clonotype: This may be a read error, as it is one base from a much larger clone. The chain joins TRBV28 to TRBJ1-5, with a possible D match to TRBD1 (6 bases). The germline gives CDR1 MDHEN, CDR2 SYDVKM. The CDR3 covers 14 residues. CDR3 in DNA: TGTGCCAGCAGGGAAAGCAGGGGTGGGCAGCCCCATCATTTT. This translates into CASRESRGGQPHHF.

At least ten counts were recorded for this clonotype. Here the CDR3 DNA reads TGTGCCAGCAGTCAGGTTGGGACTGCTATTTTCATTGAGCAGTTCTTC. Translating gives CASSQVGTAIFIEQFF. The chain links TRBV28 to TRBJ2-1; D might be TRBD2 (6 bases). In germline, CDR1 is MDHEN, CDR2 SYDVKM. With 5 bases removed from V and 9 bases from J, the gap between germline ends came to 23 bases. The CDR3 contains 16 residues.

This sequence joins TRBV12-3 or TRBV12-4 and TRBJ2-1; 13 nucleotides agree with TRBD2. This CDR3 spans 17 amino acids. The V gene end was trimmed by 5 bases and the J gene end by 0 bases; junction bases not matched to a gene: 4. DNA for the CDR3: TGTGCCAGCAGTACTAGCGGGAGGGCTGGCTCCTACAATGAGCAGTTCTTC. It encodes CASSTSGRAGSYNEQFF.

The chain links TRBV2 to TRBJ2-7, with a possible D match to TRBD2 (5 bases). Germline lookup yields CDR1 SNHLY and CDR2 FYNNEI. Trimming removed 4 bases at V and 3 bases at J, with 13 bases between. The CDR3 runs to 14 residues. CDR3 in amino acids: CASSVEGTHYEQYF. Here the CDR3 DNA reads TGTGCCAGCAGTGTTGAGGGAACTCACTACGAGCAGTACTTC.

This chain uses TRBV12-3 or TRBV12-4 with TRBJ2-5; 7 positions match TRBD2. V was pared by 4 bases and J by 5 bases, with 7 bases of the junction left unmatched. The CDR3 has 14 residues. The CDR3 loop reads CASSYGGGRETQYF. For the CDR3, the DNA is TGTGCCAGCAGTTACGGGGGAGGGAGGGAGACCCAGTACTTC.

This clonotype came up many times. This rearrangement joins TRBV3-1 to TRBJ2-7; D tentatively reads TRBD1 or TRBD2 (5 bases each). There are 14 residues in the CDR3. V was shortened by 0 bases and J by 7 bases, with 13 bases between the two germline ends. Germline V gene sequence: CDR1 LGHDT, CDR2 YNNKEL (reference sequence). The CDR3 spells CASSQDTGRGEQYF. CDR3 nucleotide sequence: TGTGCCAGCAGCCAAGATACAGGAAGAGGGGAGCAGTACTTC.

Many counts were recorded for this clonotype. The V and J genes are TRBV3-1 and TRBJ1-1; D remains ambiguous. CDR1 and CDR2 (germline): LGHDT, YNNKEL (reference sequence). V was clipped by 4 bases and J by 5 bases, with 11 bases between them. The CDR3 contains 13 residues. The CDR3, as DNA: TGTGCCAGCAGCCGATTGTTGGGGACTGAAGCTTTCTTT. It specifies CASSRLLGTEAFF.

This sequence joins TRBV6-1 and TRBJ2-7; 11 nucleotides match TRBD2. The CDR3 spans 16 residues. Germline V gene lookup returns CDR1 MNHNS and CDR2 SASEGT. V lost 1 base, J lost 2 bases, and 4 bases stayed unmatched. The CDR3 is CASSEEGLAAPYEQYF. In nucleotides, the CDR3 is TGTGCCAGCAGTGAAGAGGGACTAGCGGCTCCCTACGAGCAGTACTTC.

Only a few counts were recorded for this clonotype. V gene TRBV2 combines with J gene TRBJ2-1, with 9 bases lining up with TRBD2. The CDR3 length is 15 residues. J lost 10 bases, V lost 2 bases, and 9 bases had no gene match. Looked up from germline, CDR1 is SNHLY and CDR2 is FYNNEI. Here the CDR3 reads CASSELGVTSGEQFF. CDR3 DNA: TGTGCCAGCAGTGAATTGGGGGTGACTAGCGGAGAGCAGTTCTTC.

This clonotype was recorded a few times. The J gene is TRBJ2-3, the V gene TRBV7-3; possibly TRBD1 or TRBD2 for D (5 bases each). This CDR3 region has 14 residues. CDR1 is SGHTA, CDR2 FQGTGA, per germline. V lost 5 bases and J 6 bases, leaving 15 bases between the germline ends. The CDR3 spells CASSRRGPVDTQYF. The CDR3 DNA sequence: TGTGCCAGCAGCCGTCGGGGCCCAGTCGATACGCAGTATTTT.

The CDR3 coding sequence is TGTGCCAGCAGGAATACTTACCTGGGACCCGGTGGCCTTGAAGCTTTCTTT. This translates into CASRNTYLGPGGLEAFF. The genes are TRBV6-1 and TRBJ1-1; perhaps TRBD1 as D (5 bases). V lost 6 bases and J lost 7, with 27 bases in between. Looked up from germline, CDR1 is MNHNS and CDR2 is SASEGT. This CDR3 comprises 17 residues.

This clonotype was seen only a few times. The CDR3 region is CASSYSSGGSYEQYF. CDR3 coding DNA: TGTGCCAGCAGTTACTCGAGTGGGGGAAGCTACGAGCAGTACTTC. The V gene is TRBV6-5, the J gene TRBJ2-7; D possibly matches TRBD1 or TRBD2 (5 bases each). Trimming removed 0 bases at V and 3 bases at J, with 12 bases between. CDR3 length: 15 residues. The germline gives CDR1 MNHEY, CDR2 SVGAGI.

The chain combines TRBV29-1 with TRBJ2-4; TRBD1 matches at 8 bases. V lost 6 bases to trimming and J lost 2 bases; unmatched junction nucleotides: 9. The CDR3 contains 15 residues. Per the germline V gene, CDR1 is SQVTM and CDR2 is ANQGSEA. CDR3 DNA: TGCAGCGTGAAGACAGGGGATTGGTCCAAAAACATTCAGTACTTC. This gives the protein CSVKTGDWSKNIQYF.

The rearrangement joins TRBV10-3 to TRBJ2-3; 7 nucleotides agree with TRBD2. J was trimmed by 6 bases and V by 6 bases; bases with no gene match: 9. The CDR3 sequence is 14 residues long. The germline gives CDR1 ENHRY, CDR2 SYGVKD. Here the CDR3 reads CAISGLGMADTQYF. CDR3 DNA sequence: TGTGCCATCAGCGGACTAGGTATGGCGGATACGCAGTATTTT.

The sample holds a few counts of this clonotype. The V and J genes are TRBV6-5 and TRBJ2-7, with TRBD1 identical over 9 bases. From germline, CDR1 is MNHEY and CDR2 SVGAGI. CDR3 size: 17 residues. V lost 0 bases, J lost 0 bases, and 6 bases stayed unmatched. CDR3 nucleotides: TGTGCCAGCAGTTACTCCGGGGACAGGGCTTACTCCTACGAGCAGTACGTC. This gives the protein CASSYSGDRAYSYEQYV.